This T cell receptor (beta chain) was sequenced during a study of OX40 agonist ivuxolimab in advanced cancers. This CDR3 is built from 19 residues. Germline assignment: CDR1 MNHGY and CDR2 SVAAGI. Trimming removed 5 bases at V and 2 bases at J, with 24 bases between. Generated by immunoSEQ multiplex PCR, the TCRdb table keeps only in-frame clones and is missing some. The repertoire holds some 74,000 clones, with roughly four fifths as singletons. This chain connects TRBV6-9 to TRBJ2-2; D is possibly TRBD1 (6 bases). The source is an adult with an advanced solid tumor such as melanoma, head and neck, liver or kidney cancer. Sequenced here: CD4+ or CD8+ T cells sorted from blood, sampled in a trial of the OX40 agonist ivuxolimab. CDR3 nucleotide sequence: TGTGCCAGCAGTCCCAGGACAGCCGTCGTCAGCCTCAACACCGGGGAGCTGTTTTTT. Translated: CASSPRTAVVSLNTGELFF.